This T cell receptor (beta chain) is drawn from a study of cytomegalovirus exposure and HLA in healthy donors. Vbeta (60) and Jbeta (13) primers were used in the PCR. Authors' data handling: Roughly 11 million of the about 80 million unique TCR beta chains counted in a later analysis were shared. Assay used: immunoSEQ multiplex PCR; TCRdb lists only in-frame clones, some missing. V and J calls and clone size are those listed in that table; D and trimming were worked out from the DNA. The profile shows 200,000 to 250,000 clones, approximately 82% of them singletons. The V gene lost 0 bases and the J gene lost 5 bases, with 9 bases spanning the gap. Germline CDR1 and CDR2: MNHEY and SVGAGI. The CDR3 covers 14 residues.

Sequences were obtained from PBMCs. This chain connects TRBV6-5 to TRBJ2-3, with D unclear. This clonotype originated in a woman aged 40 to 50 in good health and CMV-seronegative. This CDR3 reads CASSYSRVVDTQYF. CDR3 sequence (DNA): TGTGCCAGCAGTTACTCAAGAGTCGTAGATACGCAGTATTTT.